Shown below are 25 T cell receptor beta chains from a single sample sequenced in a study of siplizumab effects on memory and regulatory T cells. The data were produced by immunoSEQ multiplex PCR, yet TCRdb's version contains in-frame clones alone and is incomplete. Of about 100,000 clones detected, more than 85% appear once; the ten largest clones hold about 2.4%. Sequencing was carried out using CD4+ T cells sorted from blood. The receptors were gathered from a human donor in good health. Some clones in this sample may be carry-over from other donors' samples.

CDR3 amino acids: CASSPPRTEYGYTF. In DNA form, the CDR3 reads TGTGCCAGCAGCCCCCCGAGAACGGAGTATGGCTACACCTTC. The chain is built from TRBV28 and TRBJ1-2; D uncertain. V was trimmed by 6 bases and J by 5 bases, leaving 16 bases between them. The CDR3 loop spans 14 amino acids. CDR1 and CDR2 (germline): MDHEN, SYDVKM.

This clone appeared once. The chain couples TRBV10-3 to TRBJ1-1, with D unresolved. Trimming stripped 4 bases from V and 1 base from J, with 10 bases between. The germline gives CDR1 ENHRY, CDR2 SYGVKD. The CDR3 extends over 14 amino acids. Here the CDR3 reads CAISGQRGNTEAFF. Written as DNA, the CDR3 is TGTGCCATCAGTGGACAACGGGGGAACACTGAAGCTTTCTTT.

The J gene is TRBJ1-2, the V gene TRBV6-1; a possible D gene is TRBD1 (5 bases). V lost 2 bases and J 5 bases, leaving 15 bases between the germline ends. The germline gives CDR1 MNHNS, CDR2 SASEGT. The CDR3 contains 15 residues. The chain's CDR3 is CASSELEGEGYGYTF. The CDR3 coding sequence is TGTGCCAGCAGTGAACTCGAAGGGGAGGGATATGGCTACACCTTC.

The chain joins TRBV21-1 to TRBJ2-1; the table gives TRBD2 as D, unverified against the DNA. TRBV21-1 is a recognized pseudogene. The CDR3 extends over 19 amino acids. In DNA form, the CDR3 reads TGTGCCAGCAGCAAAGACCCTTTGTTGGGCGGGAGGCTTGGGAATGAGCAGTTCTTC. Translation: CASSKDPLLGGRLGNEQFF.

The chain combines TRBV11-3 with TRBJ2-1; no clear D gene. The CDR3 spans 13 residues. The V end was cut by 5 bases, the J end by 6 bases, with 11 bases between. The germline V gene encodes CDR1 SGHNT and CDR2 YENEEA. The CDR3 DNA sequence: TGTGCCAGCAGCAACCCCCCCGGCAATGAGCAGTTCTTC. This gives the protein CASSNPPGNEQFF. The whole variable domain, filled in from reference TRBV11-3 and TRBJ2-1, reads EAGVVQSPRYKIIEKKQPVAFWCNPISGHNTLYWYLQNLGQGPELLIRYENEEAVDDSQLPKDRFSAERLKGVDSTLKIQPAELGDSAVYLCASSNPPGNEQFFGPGTRLTVL.

For the CDR3, the DNA is TGTGCCAGCAGTTATAAACTAGCATCGACCTACAATGAGCAGTTCTTC. It specifies CASSYKLASTYNEQFF. This sequence joins TRBV6-6 and TRBJ2-1; D possibly corresponds to TRBD2 (6 bases). V gave up 3 bases and J gave up 2 bases, with 14 bases separating them. The CDR3 loop spans 16 amino acids. Germline V gene sequence: CDR1 MNHNY, CDR2 SVGAGI (reference sequence).

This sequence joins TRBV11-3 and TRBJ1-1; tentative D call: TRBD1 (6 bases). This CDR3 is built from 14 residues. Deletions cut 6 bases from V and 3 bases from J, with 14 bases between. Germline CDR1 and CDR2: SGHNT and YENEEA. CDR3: CASRRTGRDTEAFF. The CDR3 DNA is TGTGCCAGCAGGCGTACAGGGAGGGACACTGAAGCTTTCTTT.

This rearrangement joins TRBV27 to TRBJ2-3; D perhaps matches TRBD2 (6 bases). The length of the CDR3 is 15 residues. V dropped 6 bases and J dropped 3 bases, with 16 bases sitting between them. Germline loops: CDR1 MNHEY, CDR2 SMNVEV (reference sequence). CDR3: CASSLGSTETDTQYF. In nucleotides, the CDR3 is TGTGCCAGCAGCCTCGGGAGTACGGAGACAGATACGCAGTATTTT.

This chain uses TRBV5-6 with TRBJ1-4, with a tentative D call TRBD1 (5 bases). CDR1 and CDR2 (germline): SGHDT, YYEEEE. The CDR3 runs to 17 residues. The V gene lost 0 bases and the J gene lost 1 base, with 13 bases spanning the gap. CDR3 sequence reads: CASSLVDTMGTNEKLFF. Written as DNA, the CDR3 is TGTGCCAGCAGCTTGGTGGACACGATGGGAACTAATGAAAAACTGTTTTTT.

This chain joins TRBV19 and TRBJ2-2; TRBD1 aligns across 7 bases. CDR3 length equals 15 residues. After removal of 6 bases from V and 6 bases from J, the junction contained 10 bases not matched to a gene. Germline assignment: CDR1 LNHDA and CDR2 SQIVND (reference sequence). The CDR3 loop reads CASRSTGELAGELFF. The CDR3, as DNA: TGTGCCAGTAGGTCCACAGGGGAGCTCGCCGGGGAGCTGTTTTTT.

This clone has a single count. CDR3 in DNA: TGTGCCAGCAGCTCCCGTAAGGACGGAAAAGAGACCCAGTACTTC. Encoded protein: CASSSRKDGKETQYF. The V gene is TRBV7-6, the J gene TRBJ2-5; D is unclear. The germline V gene encodes CDR1 SGHVS and CDR2 FNYEAQ. V shed 4 bases and J shed 3 bases, with 15 bases lying between them. The CDR3 contains 15 residues.

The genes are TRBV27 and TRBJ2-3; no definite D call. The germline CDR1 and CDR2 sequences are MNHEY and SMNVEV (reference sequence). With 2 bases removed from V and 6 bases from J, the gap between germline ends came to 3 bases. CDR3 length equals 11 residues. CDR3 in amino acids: CASSLQDTQYF. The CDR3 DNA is TGTGCCAGCAGTTTACAGGATACGCAGTATTTT.

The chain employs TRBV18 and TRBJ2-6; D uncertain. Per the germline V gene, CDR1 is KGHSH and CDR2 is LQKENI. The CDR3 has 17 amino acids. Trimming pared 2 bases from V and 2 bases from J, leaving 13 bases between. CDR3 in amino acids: CASSPKSLRAGANVLTF. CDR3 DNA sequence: TGTGCCAGCTCACCAAAAAGCCTTCGAGCTGGGGCCAACGTCCTGACTTTC. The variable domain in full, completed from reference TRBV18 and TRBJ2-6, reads NAGVMQNPRHLVRRRGQEARLRCSPMKGHSHVYWYRQLPEEGLKFMVYLQKENIIDESGMPKERFSAEFPKEGPSILRIQQVVRGDSAAYFCASSPKSLRAGANVLTFGAGSRLTVL.

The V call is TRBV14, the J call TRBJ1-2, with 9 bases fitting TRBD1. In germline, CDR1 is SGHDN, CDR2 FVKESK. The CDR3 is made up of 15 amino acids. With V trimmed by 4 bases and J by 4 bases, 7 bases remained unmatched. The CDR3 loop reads CASSPGQGRGYGYTF. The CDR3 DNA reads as TGTGCCAGCAGCCCGGGACAGGGAAGGGGCTATGGCTACACCTTC.

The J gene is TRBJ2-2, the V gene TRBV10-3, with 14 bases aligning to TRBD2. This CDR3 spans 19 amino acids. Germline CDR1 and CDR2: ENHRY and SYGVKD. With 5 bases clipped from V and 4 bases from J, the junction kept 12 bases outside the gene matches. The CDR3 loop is CAISSSTGTSGRSTGELFF. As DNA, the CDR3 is TGTGCCATCAGTTCAAGTACCGGGACTAGCGGGAGAAGCACCGGGGAGCTGTTTTTT.

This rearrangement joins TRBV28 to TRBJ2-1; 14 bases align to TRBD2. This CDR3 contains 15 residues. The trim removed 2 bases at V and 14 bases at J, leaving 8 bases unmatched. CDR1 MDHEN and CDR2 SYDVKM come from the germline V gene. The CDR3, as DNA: TGTGCCAGCAGTTTACCCGGGACTAGCGGGGGAGGCGAGTTCTTC. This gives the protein CASSLPGTSGGGEFF.

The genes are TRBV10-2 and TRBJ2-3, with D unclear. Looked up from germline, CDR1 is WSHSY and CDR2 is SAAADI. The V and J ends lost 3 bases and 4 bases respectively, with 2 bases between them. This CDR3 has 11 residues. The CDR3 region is CASSDADTQYF. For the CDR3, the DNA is TGCGCCAGCAGTGACGCAGATACGCAGTATTTT.

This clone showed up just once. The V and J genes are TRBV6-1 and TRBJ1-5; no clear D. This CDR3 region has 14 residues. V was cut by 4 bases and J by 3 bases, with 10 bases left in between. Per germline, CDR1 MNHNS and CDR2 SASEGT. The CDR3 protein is CASSVSENNQPQHF. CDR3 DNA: TGTGCCAGCAGTGTCTCGGAGAACAATCAGCCCCAGCATTTT.

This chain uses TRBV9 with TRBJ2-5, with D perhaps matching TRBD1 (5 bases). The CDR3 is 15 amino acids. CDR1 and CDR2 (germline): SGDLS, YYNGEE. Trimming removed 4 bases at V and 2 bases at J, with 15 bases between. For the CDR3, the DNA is TGTGCCAGCAGCCCAGGGCAGGTTTCTCAAGAGACCCAGTACTTC. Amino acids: CASSPGQVSQETQYF.

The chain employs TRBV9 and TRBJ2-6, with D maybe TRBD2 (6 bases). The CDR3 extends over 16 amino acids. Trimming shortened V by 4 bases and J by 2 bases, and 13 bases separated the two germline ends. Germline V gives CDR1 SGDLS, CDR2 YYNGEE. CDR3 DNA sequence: TGTGCCAGCAGCCAAAACCCGGGGGCTGGGGCCAACGTCCTGACTTTC. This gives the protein CASSQNPGAGANVLTF.

Here the CDR3 reads CASSLSSGSGDEQYF. The CDR3, as DNA: TGCGCCAGCAGCTTGTCGTCCGGGAGCGGAGACGAGCAGTACTTC. This chain links TRBV5-1 with TRBJ2-5; D might be TRBD2 (6 bases). The end of the DNA aligns better with TRBJ2-7, so the J call may be wrong. Germline CDR1 and CDR2: SGHRS and YFSETQ. The CDR3 runs to 15 residues.

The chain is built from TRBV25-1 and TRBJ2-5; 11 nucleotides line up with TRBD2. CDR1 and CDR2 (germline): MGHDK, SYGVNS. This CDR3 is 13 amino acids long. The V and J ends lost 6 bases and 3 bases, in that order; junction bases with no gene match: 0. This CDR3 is CASRTSGKETQYF. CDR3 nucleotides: TGTGCCAGCAGGACTAGCGGGAAAGAGACCCAGTACTTC.

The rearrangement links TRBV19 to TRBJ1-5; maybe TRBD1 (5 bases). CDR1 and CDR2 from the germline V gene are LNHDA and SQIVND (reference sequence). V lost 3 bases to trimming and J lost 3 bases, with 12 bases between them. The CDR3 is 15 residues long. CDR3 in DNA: TGTGCCAGTAGTATGACCGGGGGGTCCAATCAGCCCCAGCATTTT. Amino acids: CASSMTGGSNQPQHF.

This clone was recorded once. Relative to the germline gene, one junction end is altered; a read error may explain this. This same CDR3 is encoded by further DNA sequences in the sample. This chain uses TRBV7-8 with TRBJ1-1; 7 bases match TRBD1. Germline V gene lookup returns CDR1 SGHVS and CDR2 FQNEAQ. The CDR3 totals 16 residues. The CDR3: CASSLGTGREGTEAFF. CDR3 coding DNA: TGTGCCAGCAGCTTAGGGACAGGCCGGGAGGGAACTGAGGCTTTCTTT.

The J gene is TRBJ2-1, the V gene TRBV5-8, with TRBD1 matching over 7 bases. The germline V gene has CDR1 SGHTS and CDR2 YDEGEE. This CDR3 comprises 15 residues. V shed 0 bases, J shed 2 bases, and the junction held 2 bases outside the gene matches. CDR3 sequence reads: CASSLEQGTYNEQFF. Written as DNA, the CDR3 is TGTGCCAGCAGCTTGGAACAGGGGACCTACAATGAGCAGTTCTTC. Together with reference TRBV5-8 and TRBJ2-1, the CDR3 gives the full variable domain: EAGVTQSPTHLIKTRGQQATLRCSPISGHTSVYWYQQALGLGLQFLLWYDEGEERNRGNFPPRFSGRQFPNYSSELNVNALELEDSALYLCASSLEQGTYNEQFFGPGTRLTVL.